The rows below give T cell receptor beta chains drawn from one sample of a study of T cell responses to AZD1222 COVID-19 vaccine. The assay was immunoSEQ multiplex PCR, and TCRdb's table has in-frame clones only and misses some. Of under 140,000 clones in the sample, roughly 89% were seen once. Sequencing was performed on peripheral blood, taken 28 days after the second AZD1222 dose. Receptor source: an adult who received the AZD1222 COVID-19 vaccine. The CDR3 runs from the conserved cysteine through the conserved F or W. The D gene is left open where the match is weak. Clone sizes are given selectively: once, few, many, or a class where the clone is expanded.

D: NA
V: TRBV7-9
size: NA
J: TRBJ1-2
DNA: TGTGCCAGCAGCTTACTTACCGACTATGGCTACACCTTC
CDR3: CASSLLTDYGYTF

D: TRBD2
V: TRBV18
size: NA
J: TRBJ2-1
DNA: TGTGCCAGCTCTGGCGGGGGGCTCTACAATGAGCAGTTCTTC
CDR3: CASSGGGLYNEQFF

D: NA
V: TRBV4-2
size: NA
J: TRBJ2-5
DNA: TGTGCCAGCAGCTCAAAACGAGGGGAGACCCAGTACTTC
CDR3: CASSSKRGETQYF

D: NA
V: TRBV4-3
size: NA
J: TRBJ1-1
DNA: TGCGCCAGCAGCCAAGATGGGGTAGGCACTGAAGCTTTCTTT
CDR3: CASSQDGVGTEAFF

D: NA
V: TRBV6-2/TRBV6-3
size: NA
J: TRBJ1-5
DNA: TGTGCCAGCAGTTACAGAGCCGGGGTAAACAATCAGCCCCAGCATTTT
CDR3: CASSYRAGVNNQPQHF

D: NA
V: TRBV5-1
size: NA
J: TRBJ2-3
DNA: TGCGCCAGCAGCTCGGGGGGCACAGATACGCAGTATTTT
CDR3: CASSSGGTDTQYF

D: NA
V: TRBV30
size: few
J: TRBJ2-7
DNA: TGTGCCTGGAGTGTAGAACCGGTGAGGGGCCACGAGCAGTACTTC
CDR3: CAWSVEPVRGHEQYF

D: NA
V: TRBV24-1
size: NA
J: TRBJ2-2
DNA: TGTGCCACCAGTGATCCTTCGACACACACCGGGGAGCTGTTTTTT
CDR3: CATSDPSTHTGELFF

D: TRBD1
V: TRBV10-3
size: NA
J: TRBJ2-7
DNA: TGTGCCATCAGGGGACAGGGCTACGAGCAGTACTTC
CDR3: CAIRGQGYEQYF

D: TRBD1
V: TRBV6-5
size: NA
J: TRBJ1-3
DNA: TGTGCCAGCACCAGGGGGGACTCTGGAAACACCATATATTTT
CDR3: CASTRGDSGNTIYF

D: TRBD1
V: TRBV5-1
size: NA
J: TRBJ2-5
DNA: TGCGCCAGCAGCTTGGGGACAGGGTACCAAGAGACCCAGTACTTC
CDR3: CASSLGTGYQETQYF

D: NA
V: TRBV7-2
size: NA
J: TRBJ1-6
DNA: TGTGCCAGCAGCTTAGCCGGGGTTTATAATTCACCCCTCCACTTT
CDR3: CASSLAGVYNSPLHF

D: NA
V: TRBV2
size: NA
J: TRBJ1-1
DNA: TGTGCCAGCATCCCAACCAGGGACACTGAAGCTTTCTTT
CDR3: CASIPTRDTEAFF

D: NA
V: TRBV7-9
size: NA
J: TRBJ1-5
DNA: TGTGCCAGCAGCCGATCCCAATACGGTGGTTTTAGCAATCAGCCCCAGCATTTT
CDR3: CASSRSQYGGFSNQPQHF

D: NA
V: TRBV6-2/TRBV6-3
size: once
J: TRBJ2-7
DNA: TGTGCCAGCATCCCGACGGCCGGTAGCTCCTACGAGCAGTACTTC
CDR3: CASIPTAGSSYEQYF

D: NA
V: TRBV5-6
size: NA
J: TRBJ1-1
DNA: TGTGCCAGCAGACCAGGTCCCAGGGACACTGAAGCTTTCTTT
CDR3: CASRPGPRDTEAFF

D: TRBD1
V: TRBV5-1
size: NA
J: TRBJ1-5
DNA: TGCGCCAGCAGCGGAGGGACAGGCGATCAGCCCCAGCATTTT
CDR3: CASSGGTGDQPQHF

D: NA
V: TRBV7-2
size: NA
J: TRBJ2-1
DNA: TGTGCCAGCAGCTTGTCGCGGGGCCCCTACAATGAGCAGTTCTTC
CDR3: CASSLSRGPYNEQFF

D: TRBD2
V: TRBV5-6
size: NA
J: TRBJ2-7
DNA: TGTGCCAGCAGCTCTGGGCGGGGGGAGCAGTACTTC
CDR3: CASSSGRGEQYF

D: NA
V: TRBV28
size: NA
J: TRBJ1-6
DNA: TGTGCCAGCAGCCTAGGCAGGAGCTCCTATAATTCACCCCTCCACTTT
CDR3: CASSLGRSSYNSPLHF

D: NA
V: TRBV11-3
size: NA
J: TRBJ2-1
DNA: TGTGCCAGCAGTTTACGTCAGGGCTCCTACAATGAGCAGTTCTTC
CDR3: CASSLRQGSYNEQFF

D: NA
V: TRBV9
size: NA
J: TRBJ2-1
DNA: TGTGCCAGCAGCGCAGGTTCCAGCAGCTCCTACAATGAGCAGTTCTTC
CDR3: CASSAGSSSSYNEQFF

D: NA
V: TRBV12-1
size: once
J: TRBJ2-2
DNA: TGTGCCAGCAGCTCCCGACTAGCGGGCGTGAACACCGGGGAGCTGTTTTTT
CDR3: CASSSRLAGVNTGELFF

D: NA
V: TRBV7-3
size: once
J: TRBJ1-4
DNA: TGTGCCAGCAGCTTAACCGGCGGTACTAATGAAAAACTGTTTTTT
CDR3: CASSLTGGTNEKLFF

D: NA
V: TRBV5-6
size: NA
J: TRBJ2-7
DNA: TGTGCCAGCAGGTGGCAGGGGGGCTACGAGCAGTACTTC
CDR3: CASRWQGGYEQYF

D: NA
V: TRBV15
size: NA
J: TRBJ1-2
DNA: TGTGCCACCAGCAGAGATCTTTATGGCTACACCTTC
CDR3: CATSRDLYGYTF

D: NA
V: TRBV7-8
size: NA
J: TRBJ1-5
DNA: TGTGCCAGCAGCTTAGACCTGGATCAGCCCCAGCATTTT
CDR3: CASSLDLDQPQHF

D: NA
V: TRBV2
size: once
J: TRBJ2-4
DNA: TGTGCCAGCATGGGACGGGGAAACATTCAGTACTTC
CDR3: CASMGRGNIQYF

D: NA
V: TRBV11-3
size: NA
J: TRBJ2-1
DNA: TGTGCCAGCAGCTTATTCGGAGGGCCTACCTACAATGAGCAGTTCTTC
CDR3: CASSLFGGPTYNEQFF

D: NA
V: TRBV2
size: NA
J: TRBJ1-3
DNA: TGTGCCAGCAGTGAAACTGGAAACACCATATATTTT
CDR3: CASSETGNTIYF

D: NA
V: TRBV7-2
size: NA
J: TRBJ2-7
DNA: TGTGCCAGCAGCTTATGGTCAAACTCCTACGAGCAGTACTTC
CDR3: CASSLWSNSYEQYF

D: NA
V: TRBV7-3
size: NA
J: TRBJ1-2
DNA: TGTGCCAGCAGCTTAAGGTCTGGACACCTGTCCTATGGCTACACCTTC
CDR3: CASSLRSGHLSYGYTF

D: TRBD2
V: TRBV2
size: NA
J: TRBJ2-1
DNA: TGTGCCAGCAGTGCTCAGCGGGGGGGCGCAAATGAGCAGTTCTTC
CDR3: CASSAQRGGANEQFF

D: NA
V: TRBV4-1
size: NA
J: TRBJ1-2
DNA: TGCGCCAGCAGCCGGGCGCTGGGGGAGTATGGCTACACCTTC
CDR3: CASSRALGEYGYTF

D: TRBD1
V: TRBV5-1
size: NA
J: TRBJ2-7
DNA: TGCGCCAGCAGCTTGGCCCTCGGGACAGGGGGAGCCTACGAGCAGTACTTC
CDR3: CASSLALGTGGAYEQYF

D: TRBD1
V: TRBV9
size: NA
J: TRBJ1-5
DNA: TGTGCCAGCAGCGCGGGGACAGTTGACAATCAGCCCCAGCATTTT
CDR3: CASSAGTVDNQPQHF

D: NA
V: TRBV7-9
size: NA
J: TRBJ2-5
DNA: TGTGCCAGCAGCTCCTACGGACAGCAAGAGACCCAGTACTTC
CDR3: CASSSYGQQETQYF

D: NA
V: TRBV3-1/TRBV3-2
size: NA
J: TRBJ2-4
DNA: TGTGCCAGCAGCCAGGTTGAGCGGGCCAAAAACATTCAGTACTTC
CDR3: CASSQVERAKNIQYF

D: NA
V: TRBV14
size: NA
J: TRBJ2-7
DNA: TGTGCCAGCGGTCCTTTTAGGCTGGGTTCCTACGAGCAGTACTTC
CDR3: CASGPFRLGSYEQYF

D: TRBD1
V: TRBV7-2
size: NA
J: TRBJ1-2
DNA: TGTGCCAGCAGCTTAGACAACCTCGGGACAGGCTATGGCTACACCTTC
CDR3: CASSLDNLGTGYGYTF

D: NA
V: TRBV5-4
size: NA
J: TRBJ1-6
DNA: TGTGCCAGCAGCTCGGCCGTCCAAAACTCACCCCTCCACTTT
CDR3: CASSSAVQNSPLHF

D: NA
V: TRBV28
size: NA
J: TRBJ2-7
DNA: TGTGCCAGCACCATGGACCGCAACTCCTACGAGCAGTACTTC
CDR3: CASTMDRNSYEQYF

D: TRBD1
V: TRBV7-8
size: once
J: TRBJ1-4
DNA: TGTGCCAGCAGCTCGAGGGACAGCCGATATGAAAAACTGTTTTTT
CDR3: CASSSRDSRYEKLFF

D: TRBD1
V: TRBV7-2
size: NA
J: TRBJ2-1
DNA: TGTGCCAGCAGCCCGACAGGGGTAATCTACAATGAGCAGTTCTTC
CDR3: CASSPTGVIYNEQFF

D: NA
V: TRBV9
size: few
J: TRBJ1-6
DNA: TGTGCCAGCAGCCCCTTAGGGGCTAGGACCCTCCACTTT
CDR3: CASSPLGARTLHF

D: NA
V: TRBV3-1/TRBV3-2
size: NA
J: TRBJ1-6
DNA: TGTGCCAGCACGGCCTCTATATCGAATTCACCCCTCCACTTT
CDR3: CASTASISNSPLHF

D: NA
V: TRBV7-9
size: NA
J: TRBJ1-2
DNA: TGTGCCAGCAGCTTTATTAGGAACTATGGCTACACCTTC
CDR3: CASSFIRNYGYTF

D: NA
V: TRBV4-2
size: NA
J: TRBJ1-1
DNA: TGTGCCAGCAGCCAAGATCGCGGGGGAGGTGCCACTGAAGCTTTCTTT
CDR3: CASSQDRGGGATEAFF

D: TRBD1
V: TRBV6-5
size: NA
J: TRBJ2-5
DNA: TGTGCCAGCAGGAGCGCAGCAGGGGGCCGGGAGACCCAGTACTTC
CDR3: CASRSAAGGRETQYF